One sample yielded the 14 T cell receptor beta chains listed below, sequenced in a study of blood T cell repertoires in COVID-19. The repertoire was sequenced with immunoSEQ multiplex PCR; TCRdb's copy has only in-frame clones and lacks some. This sample has roughly 250,000 clones, with approximately 85% found just once. Sequencing was done on a sample of peripheral blood. All receptors come from a woman aged 55-69 years with active or convalescent COVID-19.

This clone was detected ten times or more. The chain links TRBV20-1 to TRBJ2-1, with 7 bases that match TRBD1. The CDR3 consists of 15 residues. Germline assignment: CDR1 DFQATT and CDR2 SNEGSKA (reference sequence). J lost 4 bases, V lost 3 bases, and 9 bases had no gene match. This CDR3 is CSASPLGQNYNEQFF. The CDR3 DNA is TGCAGTGCTAGTCCTTTGGGACAGAATTACAATGAGCAGTTCTTC.

This chain connects TRBV9 to TRBJ1-1, with no clear D. There are 14 residues in the CDR3. V shed 4 bases and J shed 1 base, with 11 bases lying between them. Germline V gene lookup returns CDR1 SGDLS and CDR2 YYNGEE. The CDR3, as DNA: TGTGCCAGCAGCCCTCGCGCGGGGAACACTGAAGCTTTCTTT. Translation gives CASSPRAGNTEAFF.

This chain uses TRBV30 with TRBJ1-5, with D perhaps matching TRBD1 (6 bases). Per the germline V gene, CDR1 is GTSNPN and CDR2 is SVGIG (reference sequence). The CDR3 runs to 15 residues. V was clipped by 1 base and J by 1 base, with 11 bases between them. The CDR3 is CAWSAGQLSNQPQHF. Here the CDR3 DNA reads TGTGCCTGGAGTGCAGGACAGCTAAGCAATCAGCCCCAGCATTTT.

The V call is TRBV1, the J call TRBJ2-5; TRBD2, the table's D call, lacks a check against the DNA. TRBV1 is reported as a pseudogene. This CDR3 spans 14 amino acids. The CDR3 nucleotides are TGCACCAGGGTTGGGGGGGGCCGCTGGGAGACCCAGTACTTC. Encoded protein: CTRVGGGRWETQYF.

This clone occurred many times. The chain recombines TRBV7-2 with TRBJ2-3; no reliable D call. V was cut by 8 bases and J by 1 base, with 16 bases left in between. This CDR3 has 15 residues. The germline gives CDR1 SGHTA, CDR2 FQGNSA. The CDR3 nucleotides are TGTGCCAGCCGCGATAATTCGGTGGGCACAGATACGCAGTATTTT. It yields the protein CASRDNSVGTDTQYF. Combining the CDR3 with reference TRBV7-2 and TRBJ2-3 gives the whole variable domain GAGVSQSPSNKVTEKGKDVELRCDPISGHTALYWYRQSLGQGLEFLIYFQGNSAPDKSGLPSDRFSAERTGGSVSTLTIQRTQQEDSAVYLCASRDNSVGTDTQYFGPGTRLTVL.

In its sample, this clone was seen a few times. The rearrangement joins TRBV27 to TRBJ1-1; D call uncertain. The V end lost 7 bases, the J end lost 13 bases, and 25 bases lay between the germline ends. The length of the CDR3 is 14 residues. CDR1 is MNHEY and CDR2 is SMNVEV in the germline V gene (reference sequence). The CDR3 is CASTEPGGLTRLFF. In nucleotides, the CDR3 is TGTGCCAGCACCGAACCTGGAGGCCTCACTAGGCTTTTCTTT.

This chain links TRBV7-9 with TRBJ1-1; no reliable D call. This CDR3 is 14 amino acids long. Per germline, CDR1 SEHNR and CDR2 FQNEAQ (reference sequence). The V and J ends lost 5 bases and 0 bases respectively, with 10 bases between them. The DNA of the CDR3 is TGTGCCAGCAGCCGGAGACTGATGAACACTGAAGCTTTCTTT. Its protein product is CASSRRLMNTEAFF.

The J gene is TRBJ1-1, the V gene TRBV18; D gene ambiguous. Germline V gives CDR1 KGHSH, CDR2 LQKENI. V was trimmed by 3 bases and J by 0 bases, leaving 2 bases between them. The CDR3 has 12 amino acids. The CDR3 DNA reads TGTGCCAGCTCACCCATGAACACTGAAGCTTTCTTT. Translation gives CASSPMNTEAFF.

This clone has just one count. The V call is TRBV10-2, the J call TRBJ2-3; 11 nucleotides agree with TRBD2. CDR1 and CDR2 (germline): WSHSY, SAAADI. The CDR3 spans 13 residues. V dropped 6 bases and J dropped 4; count of bases not matched to a gene: 0. Here the CDR3 reads CASRGLAADTQYF. In DNA form, the CDR3 reads TGCGCCAGCAGGGGACTAGCGGCAGATACGCAGTATTTT.

V and J are TRBV2 and TRBJ1-2, with 8 bases matching TRBD1. Trimming at V came to 5 bases and at J to 7 bases, leaving 15 bases not matched to a gene. The CDR3 consists of 16 residues. Germline CDR1 reads SNHLY; CDR2 reads FYNNEI. The CDR3 region is CASSTRQGLGTGGYTF. The CDR3 DNA reads TGTGCCAGCAGTACCCGACAGGGTTTAGGGACAGGTGGCTACACCTTC.

In DNA form, the CDR3 reads TGTGCCAGCAGCCTAGCGGGGGCCAAATACAATGAGCAGTTCTTC. Translation gives CASSLAGAKYNEQFF. The chain uses TRBV6-5 and TRBJ2-1; 10 positions match TRBD2. Germline trimming cut 6 bases from V and 4 bases from J; bases unmatched to any gene: 6. The V gene's germline CDR1 is MNHEY and CDR2 SVGAGI. The CDR3 extends over 15 amino acids.

The chain joins TRBV7-2 to TRBJ2-7; no clear D gene. Trimming removed 1 base at V and 5 bases at J, with 12 bases between. The length of the CDR3 is 14 residues. Germline V lookup: CDR1 SGHTA, CDR2 FQGNSA. CDR3 DNA: TGTGCCAGCAGCTTAGTAACTAATTTCCACGAGCAGTACTTC. Protein: CASSLVTNFHEQYF.

This clone was seen only a few times. The rearrangement joins TRBV19 to TRBJ2-5, with TRBD2 matching 8 bases. Losses at the gene ends were 4 bases for V and 2 bases for J; bases not matched to a gene: 3. This CDR3 is 14 amino acids long. Germline CDR1 reads LNHDA; CDR2 reads SQIVND (reference sequence). CDR3 DNA: TGTGCCAGTAGTACAACGGGGGGGCAAGAGACCCAGTACTTC. Amino acids: CASSTTGGQETQYF. The full variable domain, with the rest looked up from reference TRBV19 and TRBJ2-5, is DGGITQSPKYLFRKEGQNVTLSCEQNLNHDAMYWYRQDPGQGLRLIYYSQIVNDFQKGDIAEGYSVSREKKESFPLTVTSAQKNPTAFYLCASSTTGGQETQYFGPGTRLLVL.

The chain combines TRBV6-5 with TRBJ1-2; TRBD1 agrees at 11 bases. Per germline, CDR1 MNHEY and CDR2 SVGAGI. There are 16 residues in the CDR3. V lost 4 bases to trimming and J lost 3 bases; unmatched junction nucleotides: 7. CDR3 sequence: CASSFTGTGGYYGYTF. For the CDR3, the DNA is TGTGCCAGCAGTTTTACCGGGACAGGGGGTTACTATGGCTACACCTTC.